The rows below give T cell receptor beta chains drawn from one sample of a study of cytomegalovirus exposure and HLA in healthy donors. The method was immunoSEQ multiplex PCR; TCRdb's version includes in-frame clones alone and lacks a portion of them. The data contain roughly 150,000 clones, 64% of them singletons. Sequenced material: PBMCs. The receptors were gathered from a woman younger than 45 in good health and CMV-seropositive. CDR3s include the opening cysteine and the closing phenylalanine or tryptophan. The D gene is left open where the match is weak. Only part of the rows carry a size: once, few, many, or a class if the clone is expanded.

abundance: few
d_gene: TRBD2
j_gene: TRBJ2-2
v_gene: TRBV13
CDR3aa: CASSTSGRPTGELFF
CDR3nt: TGTGCCAGCAGTACTAGCGGGAGACCCACCGGGGAGCTGTTTTTT

abundance: NA
d_gene: TRBD2
j_gene: TRBJ2-1
v_gene: TRBV7-9
CDR3aa: CASSLDMGLAGEVEQFF
CDR3nt: TGTGCCAGCAGCTTAGATATGGGACTAGCGGGAGAGGTTGAGCAGTTCTTC

abundance: NA
d_gene: TRBD1
j_gene: TRBJ2-7
v_gene: TRBV18
CDR3aa: CASSPTDRGLYEQYF
CDR3nt: TGTGCCAGCTCACCCACTGACAGGGGGCTCTACGAGCAGTACTTC

abundance: NA
d_gene: TRBD1
j_gene: TRBJ2-3
v_gene: TRBV4-1
CDR3aa: CASSFTGQPGTDTQYF
CDR3nt: TGCGCCAGCAGCTTTACGGGACAGCCGGGAACAGATACGCAGTATTTT

abundance: few
d_gene: TRBD2
j_gene: TRBJ2-7
v_gene: TRBV5-1
CDR3aa: CASSRTSGTYEQYF
CDR3nt: TGCGCCAGCAGCCGAACTAGCGGGACGTACGAGCAGTACTTC

abundance: NA
d_gene: NA
j_gene: TRBJ1-6
v_gene: TRBV30
CDR3aa: CAWSIIGGPLHF
CDR3nt: TGTGCCTGGAGTATCATAGGAGGACCCCTCCACTTT

abundance: NA
d_gene: NA
j_gene: TRBJ2-1
v_gene: TRBV4-1
CDR3aa: CASSPGRGSYNEQFF
CDR3nt: TGCGCCAGCAGCCCCGGCCGCGGCTCCTACAATGAGCAGTTCTTC

abundance: NA
d_gene: NA
j_gene: TRBJ2-3
v_gene: TRBV28
CDR3aa: CASSFLSRGTDTQYF
CDR3nt: TGTGCCAGCAGTTTTTTATCGAGGGGCACAGATACGCAGTATTTT

abundance: NA
d_gene: NA
j_gene: TRBJ1-2
v_gene: TRBV10-3
CDR3aa: CAISESRDYGYTF
CDR3nt: TGTGCCATCAGTGAGTCGAGGGACTATGGCTACACCTTC

abundance: NA
d_gene: TRBD1
j_gene: TRBJ1-1
v_gene: TRBV5-1
CDR3aa: CASSFLGAGGFEAFF
CDR3nt: TGCGCCAGCAGTTTCCTAGGGGCAGGGGGCTTCGAAGCTTTCTTT

abundance: few
d_gene: NA
j_gene: TRBJ2-7
v_gene: TRBV19
CDR3aa: CASARFLLYEQYF
CDR3nt: TGTGCCAGTGCGAGGTTCCTACTCTACGAGCAGTACTTC

abundance: NA
d_gene: TRBD1
j_gene: TRBJ1-1
v_gene: TRBV10-2
CDR3aa: CASRTGGTEAFF
CDR3nt: TGCGCCAGCAGGACAGGGGGCACTGAAGCTTTCTTT

abundance: NA
d_gene: NA
j_gene: TRBJ1-1
v_gene: TRBV19
CDR3aa: CASNVWGRGVTEAFF
CDR3nt: TGTGCCAGTAACGTTTGGGGCAGGGGAGTAACTGAAGCTTTCTTT

abundance: NA
d_gene: TRBD2
j_gene: TRBJ2-7
v_gene: TRBV2
CDR3aa: CASLGLAGVYEQYF
CDR3nt: TGTGCCTCTTTGGGACTAGCGGGGGTTTACGAGCAGTACTTC

abundance: few
d_gene: NA
j_gene: TRBJ2-7
v_gene: TRBV19
CDR3aa: CASSSPGQHYEQYF
CDR3nt: TGTGCCAGTAGTAGTCCGGGACAACACTACGAGCAGTACTTC

abundance: many
d_gene: TRBD1
j_gene: TRBJ2-7
v_gene: TRBV5-6
CDR3aa: CASSPGTGAYEQYF
CDR3nt: TGTGCCAGCAGCCCCGGGACAGGGGCCTACGAGCAGTACTTC

abundance: NA
d_gene: TRBD2
j_gene: TRBJ2-1
v_gene: TRBV7-2
CDR3aa: CASSLYDASGSDEQFF
CDR3nt: TGTGCCAGCAGCCTCTACGATGCTAGCGGGAGTGACGAGCAGTTCTTC

abundance: NA
d_gene: NA
j_gene: TRBJ2-3
v_gene: TRBV5-1
CDR3aa: CASSLTDPWTDTQYF
CDR3nt: TGCGCCAGCAGCTTAACTGATCCTTGGACAGATACGCAGTATTTT

abundance: NA
d_gene: TRBD1
j_gene: TRBJ1-1
v_gene: TRBV30
CDR3aa: CAWRYRGIRTEAFF
CDR3nt: TGTGCCTGGAGATACAGGGGGATTCGGACTGAAGCTTTCTTT

abundance: NA
d_gene: TRBD1
j_gene: TRBJ1-3
v_gene: TRBV5-4
CDR3aa: CASSRTRQGARNTIYF
CDR3nt: TGTGCCAGCAGCCGGACCCGACAGGGGGCGAGAAACACCATATATTTT

abundance: NA
d_gene: NA
j_gene: TRBJ1-1
v_gene: TRBV5-4
CDR3aa: CASSFRATVTEAFF
CDR3nt: TGTGCCAGCAGCTTCCGAGCGACAGTTACTGAAGCTTTCTTT

abundance: NA
d_gene: NA
j_gene: TRBJ2-7
v_gene: TRBV11-2
CDR3aa: CASSFQPGRDSYEQYF
CDR3nt: TGTGCCAGCAGCTTTCAACCAGGGCGGGACTCCTACGAGCAGTACTTC

abundance: NA
d_gene: TRBD1
j_gene: TRBJ1-4
v_gene: TRBV28
CDR3aa: CASSYQTGGMDNEKLFF
CDR3nt: TGTGCCAGCAGTTACCAGACAGGGGGCATGGATAATGAAAAACTGTTTTTT

abundance: few
d_gene: TRBD1
j_gene: TRBJ2-5
v_gene: TRBV6-5
CDR3aa: CASRSQGAGQETQYF
CDR3nt: TGTGCCAGCAGATCACAGGGGGCGGGCCAAGAGACCCAGTACTTC

abundance: NA
d_gene: NA
j_gene: TRBJ1-2
v_gene: TRBV13
CDR3aa: CASSPSGGYTF
CDR3nt: TGTGCCAGCAGCCCGAGCGGGGGCTACACCTTC

abundance: NA
d_gene: NA
j_gene: TRBJ2-7
v_gene: TRBV18
CDR3aa: CASSANRDSRSGQYF
CDR3nt: TGTGCCAGCTCAGCGAACCGGGACTCCAGAAGCGGGCAGTACTTC

abundance: NA
d_gene: NA
j_gene: TRBJ1-1
v_gene: TRBV11-3
CDR3aa: CASSFSGVSGTEAFF
CDR3nt: TGTGCCAGCAGCTTTTCGGGGGTCTCGGGGACTGAAGCTTTCTTT

abundance: NA
d_gene: NA
j_gene: TRBJ2-5
v_gene: TRBV7-2
CDR3aa: CASSPTRLQETQYF
CDR3nt: TGTGCCAGCAGCCCCACCAGGCTCCAAGAGACCCAGTACTTC